This TCR beta chain was recovered during a study of T cells in tumors after PD-1 blockade (dated by TCRdb to between 2018 and 2021). As for the study more broadly: Patients were excluded if they had prior checkpoint blockade, use of systemic immunosuppressants, or recent radiotherapy or other anti-cancer therapy within 4 weeks. Ongoing daily vismodegib 150 mg was also given to a subset of patients during anti-PD-1 treatment. Paired single-cell RNA and TCR sequencing was performed on site-matched tumors from BCC or SCC patients before and after anti-PD-1 therapy. Clinical response was assessed using RECIST version 1.1. On average, tumor samples yielded roughly 25,000 TCR templates (range about 554-99,264) and 6,041 unique clonotypes, approximately 20-fold deeper than single-cell TCR sequencing. Pembrolizumab 200 mg every 3 weeks or cemiplimab 350 mg every 2 weeks was administered to patients. The full study reports these points: About two fifths of tumor TCR clonotypes were detected in blood, and some novel exhausted tumor clones were observed in pre-treatment blood, which was taken as suggesting peripheral recruitment. Clonal replacement appeared only between pre- and post-treatment samples, not between two pre-treatment samples, arguing against biopsy timing or location artifacts. The source of novel T cell clones was not identified and could include lymphoid organs or rare unexpanded clones within the tumor or its periphery. Most exhausted CD8+ clones that expanded after therapy were novel clonotypes not detected before treatment, suggesting clonal replacement instead of reinvigoration of pre-existing clones.

Per the publication, the time point label means: after anti-PD-1 therapy. Before and after PD-1 blockade, tumor biopsies came from the same primary tumor, making the samples site-matched. Genomic DNA extracted from tumor biopsies or peripheral blood was used for bulk TCRbeta sequencing, with input ranging from 616 ng to 6,004 ng. Bulk TCRbeta sequencing was performed on remaining biopsy material to increase sensitivity for rare clonotypes compared with single-cell TCR sequencing. All patients had histologically proven advanced or metastatic basal or squamous cell carcinoma and were poor candidates for surgical resection. Of the roughly 10 patients in the basal cell carcinoma cohort, about 8 underwent bulk tumor TCR sequencing. Fresh biopsies came from the site of the primary tumor, and part of the tissue was kept in RNAlater for exome and bulk TCR sequencing. The CDR3 spans 16 residues, from the cysteine through the phenylalanine. The CDR3 DNA has 48 bases and is translated from base 1. The V end loses 6 bases and the J end loses 4 bases, and a stretch of 21 bases separates them. As encoded in the germline V gene, CDR1 is SGHTA while CDR2 is FQGNSA.

The immunoSEQ platform was used to carry out deep TCRbeta sequencing. Processing in the source paper ran as follows. Only productive rearrangements were exported from the immunoSEQ Analyzer for further analysis. Clones with significant expansion or contraction between timepoints were called with a two-sided binomial test at Bonferroni-corrected P below 0.01. T cell phenotypes were assigned to bulk TCRbeta clonotypes by matching to single-cell RNA+TCR-seq clones sharing the same TCRbeta sequence. Clone enrichment in tumor was calculated as tumor frequency divided by PBMC frequency from bulk TCR sequencing. TCRs were grouped by GLIPH into specificity groups, defined as clusters of distinct TCRs likely recognizing common antigens via shared CDR3 motifs. TCRdb holds this immuneACCESS table with in-frame rearrangements only. Some clones are missing; in checked studies, unresolved V genes explain under half, and the rest has no known cause. The DNA gave D and trimming, while V, J and clone size come from that table. Present in this sample are 4,000 to 5,500 clones, around two thirds of which were seen just once. The ten largest clones capture about 15% of the sample.

Turning to this clone: This receptor's antigen is unknown. No much larger clone is present one base from it, and per-base qualities are unavailable.

This sequence originates from a human donor with basal cell carcinoma. The chain joins TRBV7-2 to TRBJ1-2; 5 matching bases give a weak D call of TRBD1. Sequencing was performed on tumor tissue, taken after anti-PD-1 treatment. Here the CDR3 is given as CASRINRDSRAYGYTF. The DNA reads TGTGCCAGCAGAATAAACCGGGACTCTAGAGCCTATGGCTACACCTTC. Supplemented by the reference TRBV7-2 and TRBJ1-2 proteins around the CDR3, the complete variable domain is GAGVSQSPSNKVTEKGKDVELRCDPISGHTALYWYRQSLGQGLEFLIYFQGNSAPDKSGLPSDRFSAERTGGSVSTLTIQRTQQEDSAVYLCASRINRDSRAYGYTFGSGTRLTVV.